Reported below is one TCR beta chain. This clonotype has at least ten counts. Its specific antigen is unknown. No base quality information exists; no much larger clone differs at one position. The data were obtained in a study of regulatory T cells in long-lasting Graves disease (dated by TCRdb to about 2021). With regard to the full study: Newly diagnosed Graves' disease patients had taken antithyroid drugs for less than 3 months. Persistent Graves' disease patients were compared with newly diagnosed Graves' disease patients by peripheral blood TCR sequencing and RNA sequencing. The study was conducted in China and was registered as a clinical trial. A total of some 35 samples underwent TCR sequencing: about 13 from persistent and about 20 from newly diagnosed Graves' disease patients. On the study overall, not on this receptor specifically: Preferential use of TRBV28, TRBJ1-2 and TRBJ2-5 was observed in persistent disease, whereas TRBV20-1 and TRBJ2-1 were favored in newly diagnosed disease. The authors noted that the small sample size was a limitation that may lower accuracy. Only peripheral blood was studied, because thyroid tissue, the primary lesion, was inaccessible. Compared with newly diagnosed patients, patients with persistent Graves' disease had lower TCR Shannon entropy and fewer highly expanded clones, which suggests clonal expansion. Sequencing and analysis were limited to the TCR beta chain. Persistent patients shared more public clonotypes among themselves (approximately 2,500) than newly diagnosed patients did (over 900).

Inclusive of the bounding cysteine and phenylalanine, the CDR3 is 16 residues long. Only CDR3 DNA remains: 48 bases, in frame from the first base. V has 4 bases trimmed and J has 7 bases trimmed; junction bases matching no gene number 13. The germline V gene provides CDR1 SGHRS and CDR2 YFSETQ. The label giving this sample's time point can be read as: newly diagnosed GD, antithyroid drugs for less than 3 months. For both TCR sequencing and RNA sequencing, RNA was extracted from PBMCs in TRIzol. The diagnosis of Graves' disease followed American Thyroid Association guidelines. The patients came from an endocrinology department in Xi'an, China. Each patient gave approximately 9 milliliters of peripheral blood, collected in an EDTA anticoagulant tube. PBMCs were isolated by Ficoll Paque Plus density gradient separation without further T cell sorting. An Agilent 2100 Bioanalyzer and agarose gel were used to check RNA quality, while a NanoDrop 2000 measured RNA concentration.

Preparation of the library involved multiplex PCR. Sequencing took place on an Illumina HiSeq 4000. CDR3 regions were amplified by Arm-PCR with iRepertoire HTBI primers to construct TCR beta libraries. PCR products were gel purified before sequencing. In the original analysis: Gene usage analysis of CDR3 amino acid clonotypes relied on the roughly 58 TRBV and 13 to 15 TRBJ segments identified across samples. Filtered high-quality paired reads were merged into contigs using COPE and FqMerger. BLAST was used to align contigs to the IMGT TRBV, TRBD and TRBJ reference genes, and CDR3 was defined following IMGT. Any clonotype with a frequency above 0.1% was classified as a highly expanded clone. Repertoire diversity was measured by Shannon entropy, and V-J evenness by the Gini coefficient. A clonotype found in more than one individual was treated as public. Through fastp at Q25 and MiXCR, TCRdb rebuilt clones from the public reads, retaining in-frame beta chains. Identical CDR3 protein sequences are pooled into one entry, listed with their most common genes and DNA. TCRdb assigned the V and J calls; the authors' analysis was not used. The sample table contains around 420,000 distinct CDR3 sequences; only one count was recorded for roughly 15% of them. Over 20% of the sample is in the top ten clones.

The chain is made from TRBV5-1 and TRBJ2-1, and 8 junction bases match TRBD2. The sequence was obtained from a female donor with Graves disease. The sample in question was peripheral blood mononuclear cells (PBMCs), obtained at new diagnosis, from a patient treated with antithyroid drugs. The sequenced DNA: TGCGCCAGCAGCATTCGAAGCCCGGGGGGGCCAAATGAGCAGTTCTTC. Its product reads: CASSIRSPGGPNEQFF.